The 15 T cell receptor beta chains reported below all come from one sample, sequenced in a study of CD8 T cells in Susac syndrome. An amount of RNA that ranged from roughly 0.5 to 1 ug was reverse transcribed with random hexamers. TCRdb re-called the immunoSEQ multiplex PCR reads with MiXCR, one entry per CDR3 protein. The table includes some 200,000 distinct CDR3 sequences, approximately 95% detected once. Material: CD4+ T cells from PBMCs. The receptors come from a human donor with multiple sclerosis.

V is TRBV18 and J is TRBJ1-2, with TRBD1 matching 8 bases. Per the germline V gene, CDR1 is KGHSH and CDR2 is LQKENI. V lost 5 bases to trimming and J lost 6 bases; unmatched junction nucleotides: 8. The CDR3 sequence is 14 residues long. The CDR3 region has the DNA TGTGCCAGCTCAAGGACAGGGATGGGAGATGGCTACACCTTC. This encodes CASSRTGMGDGYTF.

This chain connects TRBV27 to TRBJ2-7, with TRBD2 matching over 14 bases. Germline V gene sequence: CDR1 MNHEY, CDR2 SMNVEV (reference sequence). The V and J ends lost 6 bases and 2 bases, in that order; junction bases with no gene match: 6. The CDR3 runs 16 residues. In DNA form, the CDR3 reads TGTGCCAGCAGCTCCGGGACTAGCGGGGGTCCCTACGAGCAGTACTTC. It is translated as CASSSGTSGGPYEQYF.

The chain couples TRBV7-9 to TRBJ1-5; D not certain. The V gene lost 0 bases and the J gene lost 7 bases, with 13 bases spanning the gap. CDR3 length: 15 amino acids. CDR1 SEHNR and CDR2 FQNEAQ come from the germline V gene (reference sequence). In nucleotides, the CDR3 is TGTGCCAGCAGCTTAGCAGGGTTAGAGGGCCAGCCCCAGCATTTT. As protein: CASSLAGLEGQPQHF.

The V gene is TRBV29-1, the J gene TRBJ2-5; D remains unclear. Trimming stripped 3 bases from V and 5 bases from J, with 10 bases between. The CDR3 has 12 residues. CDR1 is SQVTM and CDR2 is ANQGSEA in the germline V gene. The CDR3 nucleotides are TGCAGCGTTGAGCTAACCGGGGAGACCCAGTACTTC. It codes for CSVELTGETQYF.

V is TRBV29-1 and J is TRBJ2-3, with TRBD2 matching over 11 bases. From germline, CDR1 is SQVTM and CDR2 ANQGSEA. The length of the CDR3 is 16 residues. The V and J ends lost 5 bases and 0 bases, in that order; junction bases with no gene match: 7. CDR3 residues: CSVKAASGGSTDTQYF. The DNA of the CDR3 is TGCAGCGTTAAAGCCGCTAGCGGGGGGAGCACAGATACGCAGTATTTT.

CDR3 coding DNA: TGCAGCGTTGCCAGGACAGGGGACACTGAAGCTTTCTTT. This sequence encodes CSVARTGDTEAFF. The rearrangement links TRBV29-1 to TRBJ1-1; TRBD1 matches 9 bases. This CDR3 is 13 amino acids long. Germline CDR1 is SQVTM and CDR2 is ANQGSEA. V shed 4 bases and J 3 bases; nucleotides not matched to a gene: 3.

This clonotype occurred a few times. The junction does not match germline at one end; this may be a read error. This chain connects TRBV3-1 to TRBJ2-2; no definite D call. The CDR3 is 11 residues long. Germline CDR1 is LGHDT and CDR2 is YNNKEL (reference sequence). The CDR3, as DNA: TGTGCCAGCAGTCAAGGCGGGGAGCTGTTTTTT. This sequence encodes CASSQGGELFF.

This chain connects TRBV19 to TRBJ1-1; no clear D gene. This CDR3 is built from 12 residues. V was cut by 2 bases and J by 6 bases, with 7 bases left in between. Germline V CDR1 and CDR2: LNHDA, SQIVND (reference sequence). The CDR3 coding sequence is TGTGCCAGTAGTATAAACGGGCCTGAAGCTTTCTTT. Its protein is CASSINGPEAFF.

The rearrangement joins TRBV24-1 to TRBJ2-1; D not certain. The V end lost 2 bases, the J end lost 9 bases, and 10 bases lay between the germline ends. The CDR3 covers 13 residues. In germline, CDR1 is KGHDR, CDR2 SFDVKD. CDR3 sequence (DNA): TGTGCCACCAGTGATTCTACACGGACTGAGCAGTTCTTC. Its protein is CATSDSTRTEQFF.

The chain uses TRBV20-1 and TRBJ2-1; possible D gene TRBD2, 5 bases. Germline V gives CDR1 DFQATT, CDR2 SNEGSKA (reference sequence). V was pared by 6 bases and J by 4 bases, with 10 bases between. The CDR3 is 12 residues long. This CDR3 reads CSAKRGYNEQFF. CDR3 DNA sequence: TGCAGTGCAAAGAGAGGGTACAATGAGCAGTTCTTC.

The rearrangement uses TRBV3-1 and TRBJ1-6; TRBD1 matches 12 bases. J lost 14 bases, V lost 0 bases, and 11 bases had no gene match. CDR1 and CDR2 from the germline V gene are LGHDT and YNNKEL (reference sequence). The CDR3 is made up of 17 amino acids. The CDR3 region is CASSQEEKGQGARALHF. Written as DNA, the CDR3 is TGTGCCAGCAGCCAAGAGGAAAAGGGACAGGGGGCAAGAGCCCTCCACTTT.

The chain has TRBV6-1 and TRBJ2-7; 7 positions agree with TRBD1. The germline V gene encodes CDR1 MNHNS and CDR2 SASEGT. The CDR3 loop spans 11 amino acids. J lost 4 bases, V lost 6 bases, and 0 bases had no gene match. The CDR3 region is CASRQGYEQYF. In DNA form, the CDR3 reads TGTGCCAGCAGACAGGGGTACGAGCAGTACTTC.

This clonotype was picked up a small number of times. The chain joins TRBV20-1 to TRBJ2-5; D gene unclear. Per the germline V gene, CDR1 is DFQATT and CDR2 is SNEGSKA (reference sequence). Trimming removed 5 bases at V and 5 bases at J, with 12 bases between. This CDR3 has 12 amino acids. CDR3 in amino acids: CSAGVGQETQYF. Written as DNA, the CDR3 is TGCAGTGCTGGGGTTGGGCAGGAGACCCAGTACTTC.

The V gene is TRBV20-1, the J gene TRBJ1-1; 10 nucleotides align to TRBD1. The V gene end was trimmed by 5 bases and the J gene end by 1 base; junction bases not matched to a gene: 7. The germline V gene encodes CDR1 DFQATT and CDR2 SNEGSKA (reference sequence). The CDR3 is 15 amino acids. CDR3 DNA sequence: TGCAGTGCTCATGACAGGGGGCGGCGGAACACTGAAGCTTTCTTT. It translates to CSAHDRGRRNTEAFF.

CDR3 sequence reads: CASSPRTGGVTEAFF. The CDR3 DNA is TGTGCCAGCAGTCCCCGGACAGGGGGTGTCACTGAAGCTTTCTTT. The rearrangement uses TRBV25-1 and TRBJ1-1; 10 bases agree with TRBD1. With V trimmed by 5 bases and J by 4 bases, 7 bases remained unmatched. Germline assignment: CDR1 MGHDK and CDR2 SYGVNS. The CDR3 consists of 15 residues.